These T cell receptor beta chains were read from a single sample in a study of blood T cells in healthy people across ages. TCRdb redid the calling of the 5' RACE reads with MiXCR, one entry per CDR3 protein. The sample yields about 930,000 distinct CDR3 sequences, 25% to 35% seen once. This sample was also put to use in a study of T cells of mothers and their children.

Sequencing used blood. These receptors all come from a middle-aged woman in good health. Each CDR3 is given with its conserved first and last residue. D genes are given only for firm matches. A clone size is listed for some rows: how often the clone was seen (once, few, many), or a class if it is expanded.

length: 15; D: .; J: TRBJ2-1; size: many; V: TRBV12-3/TRBV12-4; DNA: TGTGCCAGCAGTTTTTTATCAGCCTCAAGGGGTGAGCAGTTCTTC; CDR3: CASSFLSASRGEQFF
length: 11; D: .; J: TRBJ2-3; size: .; V: TRBV30; DNA: TGTGCCTGGAGCGCATCAGATACGCAGTATTTT; CDR3: CAWSASDTQYF
length: 15; D: .; J: TRBJ1-2; size: many; V: TRBV12-3/TRBV12-4; DNA: TGTGCCAGCAGTTTAGGCGACTCACCGGCCTATGGCTACACCTTC; CDR3: CASSLGDSPAYGYTF
length: 14; D: .; J: TRBJ2-3; size: few; V: TRBV29-1; DNA: TGCAGCGCGAGTACTAGCTCCAGCACAGATACGCAGTATTTT; CDR3: CSASTSSSTDTQYF
length: 15; D: .; J: TRBJ2-3; size: .; V: TRBV9; DNA: TGTGCCAGCAGCCCCACCCTGGGGCACACAGATACGCAGTATTTT; CDR3: CASSPTLGHTDTQYF
length: 14; D: .; J: TRBJ2-7; size: many; V: TRBV20-1; DNA: TGCAGTGCAACCACCACAGGCCGTTCCTACGAGCAGTACTTC; CDR3: CSATTTGRSYEQYF
length: 17; D: TRBD1; J: TRBJ2-7; size: many; V: TRBV4-2; DNA: TGTGCCAGCAGCCGCCTTGGACAGGGAACCAGCTCCTACGAGCAGTACTTC; CDR3: CASSRLGQGTSSYEQYF
length: 17; D: .; J: TRBJ2-7; size: many; V: TRBV4-1; DNA: TGCGCCAGCAGCCATGTCTCAGTGGCCCCGAGCTCCTACGAGCAGTACTTC; CDR3: CASSHVSVAPSSYEQYF
length: 13; D: .; J: TRBJ2-1; size: many; V: TRBV7-9; DNA: TGTGCCAGCAGCTTAAGGCCCGTAGGTGAGCAGTTCTTC; CDR3: CASSLRPVGEQFF
length: 14; D: .; J: TRBJ2-7; size: many; V: TRBV7-2; DNA: TGTGCCAGCAGCTTAATTCGGCAGTCCTACGAGCAGTACTTC; CDR3: CASSLIRQSYEQYF
length: 14; D: .; J: TRBJ1-1; size: many; V: TRBV11-2; DNA: TGTGCCAGCTATCGGGATGGGAGGAACACTGAAGCTTTCTTT; CDR3: CASYRDGRNTEAFF
length: 13; D: .; J: TRBJ2-7; size: .; V: TRBV7-2; DNA: TGTGCCGGCAGCCCCCGTAGCTCCTACGAGCAGTACTTC; CDR3: CAGSPRSSYEQYF
length: 13; D: TRBD2; J: TRBJ2-1; size: few; V: TRBV2; DNA: TGTGCCAGCCTAGGGACTAGGGGCAATGAGCAGTTCTTC; CDR3: CASLGTRGNEQFF
length: 13; D: TRBD2; J: TRBJ2-1; size: few; V: TRBV6-2/TRBV6-3; DNA: TGTGCCAGCAGTGTCGGGACTAGCTATGAGCAGTTCTTC; CDR3: CASSVGTSYEQFF
length: 14; D: TRBD2; J: TRBJ2-5; size: many; V: TRBV5-1; DNA: TGCGCCAGCAGCTCGGTGACTAGCTCGGAGACCCAGTACTTC; CDR3: CASSSVTSSETQYF
length: 15; D: TRBD1; J: TRBJ1-1; size: .; V: TRBV7-2; DNA: TGTGCCAGCAGCTTATACAGGGGATGGAGGACTGAAGCTTTCTTT; CDR3: CASSLYRGWRTEAFF
length: 15; D: .; J: TRBJ2-3; size: many; V: TRBV4-1; DNA: TGCGCCAGCAGCCAAGATCGCTCGGGACGGACTACGCAGTATTTT; CDR3: CASSQDRSGRTTQYF
length: 13; D: .; J: TRBJ1-1; size: .; V: TRBV29-1; DNA: TGCAGCGTTGACCTTACGGGGAACACTGAAGCTTTCTTT; CDR3: CSVDLTGNTEAFF
length: 17; D: TRBD1; J: TRBJ2-2; size: .; V: TRBV12-3/TRBV12-4; DNA: TGTGCCAGCAGTTTAGCGTCGGACAGGTGGAACACCGGGGAGCTGTTTTTT; CDR3: CASSLASDRWNTGELFF
length: 16; D: .; J: TRBJ2-6; size: many; V: TRBV3-1; DNA: TGTGCCAGCAGCCGCGGGCTTGACTCTGGGGCCAACGTCCTGACTTTC; CDR3: CASSRGLDSGANVLTF
length: 13; D: .; J: TRBJ1-1; size: .; V: TRBV14; DNA: TGTGCCAGCAGCCAAGTTGGCCGGGAAGGAGCTTTCTTT; CDR3: CASSQVGREGAFF
length: 13; D: .; J: TRBJ2-5; size: many; V: TRBV19; DNA: TGTGCCAGTAGTGGGGACCACCAAGAGACCCAGTACTTC; CDR3: CASSGDHQETQYF
length: 14; D: .; J: TRBJ1-2; size: few; V: TRBV9; DNA: TGTGCCAGCAGACAAGAGGGGGGCGTCGATGGCTACACCTTC; CDR3: CASRQEGGVDGYTF
length: 15; D: TRBD2; J: TRBJ2-3; size: .; V: TRBV7-6; DNA: TGTGCCAGCACCCCTCGGGCGGGGGGGCCAGATACGCAGTATTTT; CDR3: CASTPRAGGPDTQYF
length: 14; D: TRBD1; J: TRBJ2-5; size: .; V: TRBV28; DNA: TGTGCCAGCAGTTACGGAGGACAGGCCCAGACCCAGTACTTC; CDR3: CASSYGGQAQTQYF
length: 14; D: TRBD1; J: TRBJ1-5; size: .; V: TRBV7-2; DNA: TGTGCCAGCAGCTTTGACAGGGTATGGGAGCCCCAGCATTTT; CDR3: CASSFDRVWEPQHF
length: 14; D: TRBD2; J: TRBJ2-4; size: few; V: TRBV15; DNA: TGTGCCGCCAGCAGTGGAGGACTAGCCGGTGAGCAGTACTTC; CDR3: CAASSGGLAGEQYF
length: 14; D: .; J: TRBJ2-6; size: .; V: TRBV5-1; DNA: TGCGCCAGCACCCTAAGCTCTGGGGCCAACGTCCTGACTTTC; CDR3: CASTLSSGANVLTF
length: 15; D: .; J: TRBJ1-5; size: few; V: TRBV6-6; DNA: TGTGCCAGCAGTGAGGGACACTCCAGCAATCAGCCCCAGCATTTT; CDR3: CASSEGHSSNQPQHF
length: 14; D: .; J: TRBJ2-5; size: few; V: TRBV9; DNA: TGTGCCAGCAGTCAGGGTCCCCTCCAAGAGACCCAGTACTTC; CDR3: CASSQGPLQETQYF
length: 18; D: TRBD2; J: TRBJ2-5; size: .; V: TRBV20-1; DNA: TGCGGTGCTAGAGAGTGGGACCCGGGACTAGCGAGTCGAGAGACCCAGTACTTC; CDR3: CGAREWDPGLASRETQYF
length: 12; D: TRBD2; J: TRBJ2-1; size: many; V: TRBV20-1; DNA: TGCAGTGCTAGCGGGGGGAGGAATGAGCAGTTCTTC; CDR3: CSASGGRNEQFF
length: 13; D: TRBD1; J: TRBJ1-2; size: few; V: TRBV7-2; DNA: TGTGCCAGTGGGGACAGTTCTAACTATGGCTACACCTTC; CDR3: CASGDSSNYGYTF
length: 13; D: .; J: TRBJ1-1; size: many; V: TRBV4-1; DNA: TGCGCCAGCAGCCATGGGGGTAGGACTGAAGCTTTCTTT; CDR3: CASSHGGRTEAFF
length: 13; D: .; J: TRBJ2-1; size: .; V: TRBV10-2; DNA: TGCGCCAGCAATGACGGACTCACGGAGACCCAGTTCTTC; CDR3: CASNDGLTETQFF
length: 15; D: .; J: TRBJ1-1; size: .; V: TRBV7-2; DNA: TGTGCCAGCAGCTTAGCGCTAACAGGGCCCACTGAAGCTTTCTTT; CDR3: CASSLALTGPTEAFF
length: 15; D: TRBD1; J: TRBJ2-5; size: .; V: TRBV7-9; DNA: TGTGCCAGCAGCCAAAGCAGGGGGCCGGGAGAGACCCAGTACTTC; CDR3: CASSQSRGPGETQYF
length: 14; D: .; J: TRBJ2-7; size: many; V: TRBV5-1; DNA: TGCGCCAGCAGCTTGGCTGTGGAGGACTACGAGCAGTACTTC; CDR3: CASSLAVEDYEQYF
length: 16; D: TRBD1; J: TRBJ2-5; size: .; V: TRBV5-6; DNA: TGTGCCAGCAGCTTGGGCAGGACAGGGGGTCGAGAGACCCAGTACTTC; CDR3: CASSLGRTGGRETQYF
length: 15; D: TRBD1; J: TRBJ1-1; size: .; V: TRBV18; DNA: TGTGCCAGCTCTCCAGACCCGACAGGGTTCGCTGAAGCTTTCTTT; CDR3: CASSPDPTGFAEAFF
length: 16; D: TRBD2; J: TRBJ2-1; size: many; V: TRBV7-9; DNA: TGTGCCAGCAGCCCCGGCGGGCTAGCGGGGGGCAGTGAGCAGTTCTTC; CDR3: CASSPGGLAGGSEQFF
length: 16; D: .; J: TRBJ1-4; size: few; V: TRBV6-6; DNA: TGTGCCAGCAGTTACCAGGGCGCCGGGGGGGGCGAAAAACTGTTTTTT; CDR3: CASSYQGAGGGEKLFF
length: 12; D: TRBD1; J: TRBJ1-4; size: .; V: TRBV12-3/TRBV12-4; DNA: TGTGCCAGCAACAGGGGGTCTGAAAAACTGTTTTTT; CDR3: CASNRGSEKLFF
length: 12; D: .; J: TRBJ2-1; size: few; V: TRBV30; DNA: TGTGCCTGGAGTCACGTGGGGGGCGTTGAGTTCTTC; CDR3: CAWSHVGGVEFF